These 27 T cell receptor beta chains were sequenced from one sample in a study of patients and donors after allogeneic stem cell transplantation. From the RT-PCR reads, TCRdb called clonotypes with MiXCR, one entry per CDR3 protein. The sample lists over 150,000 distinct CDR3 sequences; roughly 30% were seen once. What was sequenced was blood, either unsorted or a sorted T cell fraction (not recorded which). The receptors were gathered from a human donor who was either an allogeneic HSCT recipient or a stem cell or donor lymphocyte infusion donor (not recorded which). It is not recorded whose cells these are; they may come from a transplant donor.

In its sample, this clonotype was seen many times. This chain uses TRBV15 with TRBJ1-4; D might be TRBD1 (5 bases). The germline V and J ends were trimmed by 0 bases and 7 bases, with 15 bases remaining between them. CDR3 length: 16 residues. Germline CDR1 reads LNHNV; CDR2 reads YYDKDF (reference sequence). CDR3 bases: TGTGCCACCAGCAGAGATGCAAGGGGCAGAGGTGAAAAACTGTTTTTT. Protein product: CATSRDARGRGEKLFF.

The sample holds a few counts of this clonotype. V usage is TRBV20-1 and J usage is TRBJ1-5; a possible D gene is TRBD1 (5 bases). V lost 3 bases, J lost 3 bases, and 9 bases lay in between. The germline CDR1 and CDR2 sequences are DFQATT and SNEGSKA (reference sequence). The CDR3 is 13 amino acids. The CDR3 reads CSASGGFNQPQHF. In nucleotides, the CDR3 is TGCAGTGCTAGTGGGGGATTCAATCAGCCCCAGCATTTT.

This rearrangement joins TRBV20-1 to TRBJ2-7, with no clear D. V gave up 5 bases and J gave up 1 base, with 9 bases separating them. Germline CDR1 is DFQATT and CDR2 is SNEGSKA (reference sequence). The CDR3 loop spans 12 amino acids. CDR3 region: CSAGGPSYEQYF. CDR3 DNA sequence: TGCAGTGCTGGCGGTCCTTCCTACGAGCAGTACTTC.

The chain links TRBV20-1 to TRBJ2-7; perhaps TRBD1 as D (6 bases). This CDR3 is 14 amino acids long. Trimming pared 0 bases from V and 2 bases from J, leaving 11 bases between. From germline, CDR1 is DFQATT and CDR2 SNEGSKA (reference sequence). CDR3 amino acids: CSARDLGGPYEQYF. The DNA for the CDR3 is TGCAGTGCTAGAGATCTTGGGGGCCCCTACGAGCAGTACTTC.

Written as DNA, the CDR3 is TGTGCCAGCAGACTCGCCGGAAGCTATGGCTACACCTTC. Protein sequence: CASRLAGSYGYTF. This chain joins TRBV6-6 and TRBJ1-2; no clear D. The CDR3 totals 13 residues. Germline V gene data show CDR1 as MNHNY and CDR2 as SVGAGI (reference sequence). The ends were cut back, 6 bases at V and 4 bases at J, with 12 bases in the middle.

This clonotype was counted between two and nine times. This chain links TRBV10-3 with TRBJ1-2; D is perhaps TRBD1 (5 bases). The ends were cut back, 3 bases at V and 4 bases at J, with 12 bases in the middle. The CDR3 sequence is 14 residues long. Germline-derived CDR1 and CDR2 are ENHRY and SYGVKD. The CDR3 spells CAISDSGWAYGYTF. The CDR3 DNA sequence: TGTGCCATCAGTGATTCAGGGTGGGCCTATGGCTACACCTTC.

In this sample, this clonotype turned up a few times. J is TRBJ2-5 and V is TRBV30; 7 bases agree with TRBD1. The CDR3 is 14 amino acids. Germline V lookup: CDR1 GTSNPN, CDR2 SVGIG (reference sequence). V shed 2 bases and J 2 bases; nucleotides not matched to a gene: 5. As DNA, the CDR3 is TGTGCCTGGAGTACGACAGGGATACAAGAGACCCAGTACTTC. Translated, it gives CAWSTTGIQETQYF.

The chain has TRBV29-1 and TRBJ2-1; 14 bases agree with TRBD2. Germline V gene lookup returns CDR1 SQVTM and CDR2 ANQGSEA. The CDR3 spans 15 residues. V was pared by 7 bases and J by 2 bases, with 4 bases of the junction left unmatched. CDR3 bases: TGCAGCGGGGGACTAGCGGGAGAACCCTACAATGAGCAGTTCTTC. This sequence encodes CSGGLAGEPYNEQFF.

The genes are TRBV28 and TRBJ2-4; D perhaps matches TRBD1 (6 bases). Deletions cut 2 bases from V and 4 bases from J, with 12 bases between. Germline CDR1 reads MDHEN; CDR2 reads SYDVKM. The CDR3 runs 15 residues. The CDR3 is CASSLPSRGKNIQYF. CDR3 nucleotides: TGTGCCAGCAGTTTACCCTCAAGGGGGAAAAACATTCAGTACTTC.

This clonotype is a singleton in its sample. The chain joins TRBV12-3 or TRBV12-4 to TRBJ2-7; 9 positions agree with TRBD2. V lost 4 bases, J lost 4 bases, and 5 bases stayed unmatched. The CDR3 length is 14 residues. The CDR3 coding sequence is TGTGCCAGCAGTTCCGGGACTAGCCCTTACGAGCAGTACTTC. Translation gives CASSSGTSPYEQYF.

CDR3 amino acids: CASILGTLAGELFF. The CDR3 nucleotides are TGTGCCAGCATCCTAGGAACCCTAGCCGGGGAGCTGTTTTTT. This chain joins TRBV12-3 or TRBV12-4 and TRBJ2-2; D call uncertain. V lost 7 bases, J lost 6 bases, and 15 bases lay in between. CDR3 length equals 14 residues.

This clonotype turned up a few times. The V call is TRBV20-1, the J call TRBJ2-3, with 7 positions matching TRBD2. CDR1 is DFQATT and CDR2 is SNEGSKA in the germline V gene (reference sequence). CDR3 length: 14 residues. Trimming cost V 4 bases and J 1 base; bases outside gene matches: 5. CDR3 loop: CSAKREAGTDTQYF. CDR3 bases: TGCAGTGCTAAACGGGAGGCGGGCACAGATACGCAGTATTTT.

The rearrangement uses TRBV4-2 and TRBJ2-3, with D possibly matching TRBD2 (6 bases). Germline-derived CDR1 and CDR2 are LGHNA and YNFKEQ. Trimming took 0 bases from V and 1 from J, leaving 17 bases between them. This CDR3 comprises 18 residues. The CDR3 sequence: CASSQDSIGGTGTDTQYF. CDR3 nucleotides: TGTGCCAGCAGCCAAGATAGTATCGGCGGGACCGGCACAGATACGCAGTATTTT.

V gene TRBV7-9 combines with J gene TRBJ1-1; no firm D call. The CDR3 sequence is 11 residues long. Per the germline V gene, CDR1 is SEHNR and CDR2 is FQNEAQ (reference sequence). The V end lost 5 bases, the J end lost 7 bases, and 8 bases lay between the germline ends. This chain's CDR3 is CASSPWGEAFF. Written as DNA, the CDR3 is TGTGCCAGCAGCCCATGGGGTGAAGCTTTCTTT.

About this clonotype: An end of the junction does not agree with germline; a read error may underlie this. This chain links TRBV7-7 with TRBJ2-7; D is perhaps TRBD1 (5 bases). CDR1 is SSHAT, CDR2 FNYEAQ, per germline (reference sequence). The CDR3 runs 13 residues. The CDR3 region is CASSLTGASEQYF. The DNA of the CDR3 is TGTGCTAGCAGCCTAACTGGGGCTAGCGAGCAGTACTTC.

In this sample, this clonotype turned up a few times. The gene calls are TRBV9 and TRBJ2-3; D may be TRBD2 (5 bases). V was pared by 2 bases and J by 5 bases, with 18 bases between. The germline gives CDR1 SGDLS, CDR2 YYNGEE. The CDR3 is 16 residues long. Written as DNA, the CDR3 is TGTGCCAGCAGCGTTTTGGCCATTGGTGCGGGAGATACGCAGTATTTT. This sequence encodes CASSVLAIGAGDTQYF.

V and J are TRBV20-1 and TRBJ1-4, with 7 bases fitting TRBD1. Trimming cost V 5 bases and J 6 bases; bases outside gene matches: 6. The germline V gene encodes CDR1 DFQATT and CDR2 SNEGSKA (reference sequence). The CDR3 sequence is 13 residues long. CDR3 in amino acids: CSALGQIDEKLFF. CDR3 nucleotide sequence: TGCAGTGCTCTGGGACAGATTGATGAAAAACTGTTTTTT.

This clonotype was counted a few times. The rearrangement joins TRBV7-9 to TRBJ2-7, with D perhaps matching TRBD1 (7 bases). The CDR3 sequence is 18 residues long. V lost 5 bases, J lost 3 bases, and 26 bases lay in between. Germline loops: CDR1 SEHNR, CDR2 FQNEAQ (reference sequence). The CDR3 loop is CASSPGTGDTSQGYEQYF. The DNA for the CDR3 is TGTGCCAGCAGCCCAGGCACAGGGGATACTAGCCAAGGCTACGAGCAGTACTTC.

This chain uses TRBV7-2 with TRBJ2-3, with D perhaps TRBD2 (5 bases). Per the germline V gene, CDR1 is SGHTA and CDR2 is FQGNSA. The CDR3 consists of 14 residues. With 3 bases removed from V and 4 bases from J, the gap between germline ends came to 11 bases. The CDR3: CASSFGRGPDTQYF. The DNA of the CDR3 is TGTGCCAGCAGCTTCGGACGAGGGCCAGATACGCAGTATTTT.

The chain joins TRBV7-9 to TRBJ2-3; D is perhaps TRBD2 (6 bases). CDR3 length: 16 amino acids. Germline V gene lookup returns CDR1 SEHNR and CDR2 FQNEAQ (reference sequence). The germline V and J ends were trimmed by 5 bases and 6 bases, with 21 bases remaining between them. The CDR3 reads CASSTQMGGVFDTQYF. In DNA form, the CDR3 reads TGTGCCAGCAGCACCCAGATGGGCGGGGTTTTTGATACGCAGTATTTT.

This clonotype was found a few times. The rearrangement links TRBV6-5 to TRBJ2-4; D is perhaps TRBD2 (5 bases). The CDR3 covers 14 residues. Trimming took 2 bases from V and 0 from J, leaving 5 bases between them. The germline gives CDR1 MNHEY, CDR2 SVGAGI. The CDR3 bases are TGTGCCAGCAGTTACGGACTAGCCAAAAACATTCAGTACTTC. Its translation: CASSYGLAKNIQYF.

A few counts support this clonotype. The CDR3 region has the DNA TGCGCCAGCAGCCAAGATGGGGGGGCGAACAATCAGCCCCAGCATTTT. This gives the protein CASSQDGGANNQPQHF. V is TRBV4-1 and J is TRBJ1-5; TRBD1 might be the D (6 bases). Trimming took 0 bases from V and 3 from J, leaving 12 bases between them. This CDR3 spans 16 amino acids. CDR1 MGHRA and CDR2 YSYEKL come from the germline V gene.

CDR3 nucleotides: TGTGCCAGCAGTTACTCGACCGGATTCAATCAGCCCCAGCATTTT. Translation gives CASSYSTGFNQPQHF. This chain connects TRBV6-2 or TRBV6-3 to TRBJ1-5; D gene ambiguous. Germline-derived CDR1 and CDR2 are MNHEY and SVGEGT. Trimming stripped 0 bases from V and 3 bases from J, with 9 bases between. The CDR3 covers 15 residues.

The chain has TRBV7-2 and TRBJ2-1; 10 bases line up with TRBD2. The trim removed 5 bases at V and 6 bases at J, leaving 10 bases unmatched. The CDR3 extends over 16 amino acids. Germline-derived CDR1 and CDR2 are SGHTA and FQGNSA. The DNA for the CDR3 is TGTGCCAGCAGCCCCCAGCCTAGCGGGAGAGTCAATGAGCAGTTCTTC. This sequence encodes CASSPQPSGRVNEQFF.

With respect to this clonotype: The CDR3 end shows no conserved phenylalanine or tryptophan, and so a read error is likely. CDR3 DNA: TGTGCCAGCAGCTTAGGGGGGAGTCAGCCCCAGCATTTG. As protein: CASSLGGSQPQHL. This chain joins TRBV7-2 and TRBJ1-5; D perhaps matches TRBD1 (5 bases). The V end was cut by 1 base, the J end by 6 bases, with 7 bases between. Germline CDR1 is SGHTA and CDR2 is FQGNSA. This CDR3 spans 13 amino acids.

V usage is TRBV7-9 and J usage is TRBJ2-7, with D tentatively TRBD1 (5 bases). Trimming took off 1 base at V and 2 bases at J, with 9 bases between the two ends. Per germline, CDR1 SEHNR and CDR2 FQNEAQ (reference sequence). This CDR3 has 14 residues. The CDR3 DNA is TGTGCCAGCAGCTTAGGACAGATTCCCTACGAGCAGTACTTC. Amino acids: CASSLGQIPYEQYF.

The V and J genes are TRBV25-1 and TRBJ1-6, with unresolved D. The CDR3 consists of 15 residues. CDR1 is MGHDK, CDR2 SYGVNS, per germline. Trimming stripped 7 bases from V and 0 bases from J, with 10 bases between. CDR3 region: CASTDGDSYNSPLHF. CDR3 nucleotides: TGTGCCAGCACCGACGGAGACTCCTATAATTCACCCCTCCACTTT.